The entry below gives a single T cell receptor (beta chain) sequence along with its context. No antigen is known for it. What was sequenced were expressed TCRB transcripts, since all of the isolated RNA had been reverse transcribed. Naive, central memory and regulatory T cell samples averaged approximately 3.6 million immunoSEQ reads each. Profiled with immunoSEQ multiplex PCR; TCRdb holds only in-frame clones, not every one. Of 400,000 to 500,000 clones in the sample, around 13% were seen once. This CDR3 region has 15 residues. Germline V gene sequence: CDR1 SNHLY, CDR2 FYNNEI. V was pared by 8 bases and J by 3 bases, with 3 bases of the junction left unmatched. This entry comes from a study of beta chain features in type 1 diabetes. The study, taken as a whole, reports: People with Type 1 diabetes carried modestly yet significantly shorter TCRB CDR3s in all four CD4+ subsets.

The specimen was naive CD4+ T cells from blood. This receptor was taken from a man aged 25-45 years in good health. The V and J genes are TRBV2 and TRBJ2-5; 16 bases agree with TRBD2. The CDR3 DNA reads as TGTGCCAGCGCAGGGACTAGCGGGAGGGAAGAGACCCAGTACTTC. Its protein product is CASAGTSGREETQYF.